These 23 T cell receptor beta chains were sequenced from one sample in a study of T cells expressing NK-cell markers. TCRdb re-called the 5' RACE reads and catalogs CDR3 proteins one per entry, DNA excluded. Recorded for this sample: 150,000 to 200,000 distinct CDR3 sequences. Material for sequencing was blood T cells: a sorted CD56 or NKG2C T cell subset, CD4+ or CD8+ T cells, or bulk PBMC T cells (not recorded which). The receptor source for this set is a man aged 18-75 years in good health.

The chain is built from TRBV2 and TRBJ2-3. This CDR3 spans 11 amino acids. Germline lookup yields CDR1 SNHLY and CDR2 FYNNEI. The CDR3 sequence: CASWSTDTQYF.

This rearrangement joins TRBV4-2 to TRBJ2-3; the TRBD1 assignment by TCRdb is unverifiable without DNA. CDR3 size: 20 residues. Germline CDR1 and CDR2: LGHNA and YNFKEQ. The chain's CDR3 is CASSQGTGEPPGSPTDTQYF.

The chain links TRBV4-1 to TRBJ1-1. Germline V gives CDR1 MGHRA, CDR2 YSYEKL. This CDR3 comprises 16 residues. This CDR3 is CASSQDPGPPGTEAFF.

The rearrangement joins TRBV7-9 to TRBJ1-2; TCRdb's D call, TRBD1, is unchecked because there is no DNA. Germline values: CDR1 SEHNR, CDR2 FQNEAQ (reference sequence). The CDR3 consists of 14 residues. This CDR3 is CASSPPYTVYGYTF.

The V call is TRBV5-1, the J call TRBJ2-3; the D gene TCRdb calls, TRBD2, cannot be checked with no DNA. Germline lookup yields CDR1 SGHRS and CDR2 YFSETQ. The CDR3 length is 15 residues. The CDR3 sequence is CASRKGLDFTDTQYF.

This rearrangement joins TRBV20-1 to TRBJ2-5; TCRdb's assignment of TRBD1 cannot be checked, as there is no DNA. Germline V lookup: CDR1 DFQATT, CDR2 SNEGSKA (reference sequence). CDR3 size: 16 residues. The CDR3 spells CSARSYRGPIQETQYF.

This chain uses TRBV15 with TRBJ2-1; TCRdb designates TRBD2, a call that cannot be tested without DNA. The CDR3 sequence is 14 residues long. Germline CDR1 is LNHNV and CDR2 is YYDKDF (reference sequence). This CDR3 reads CATSRLGGIDEQFF.

The V and J genes are TRBV7-9 and TRBJ2-2. This CDR3 has 15 residues. CDR1 SEHNR and CDR2 FQNEAQ come from the germline V gene (reference sequence). CDR3 region: CASSPSDGSTGELFF.

This rearrangement joins TRBV6-5 to TRBJ2-3; there is no DNA to check the TCRdb D call of TRBD2. This CDR3 is built from 19 residues. The germline V gene has CDR1 MNHEY and CDR2 SVGAGI. This CDR3 reads CASSYRGLAGASSTDTQYF.

The V call is TRBV7-9, the J call TRBJ2-7; TCRdb proposes TRBD1, but this gene call is untestable without DNA. Germline CDR1 and CDR2: SEHNR and FQNEAQ (reference sequence). CDR3 length equals 14 residues. The CDR3: CASSARDRVYEQYF. Drawing the rest from reference TRBV7-9 and TRBJ2-7, the complete variable domain is DTGVSQNPRHKITKRGQNVTFRCDPISEHNRLYWYRQTLGQGPEFLTYFQNEAQLEKSRLLSDRFSAERPKGSFSTLEIQRTEQGDSAMYLCASSARDRVYEQYFGPGTRLTVT.

The chain is built from TRBV4-1 and TRBJ1-3; there is no DNA to check the TCRdb D call of TRBD1. Germline lookup yields CDR1 MGHRA and CDR2 YSYEKL. The CDR3 totals 16 residues. The CDR3 spells CASSQDWGHSGNTIYF.

V usage is TRBV4-1 and J usage is TRBJ2-5. The CDR3 runs 15 residues. Germline-derived CDR1 and CDR2 are MGHRA and YSYEKL. CDR3 sequence: CASSQDFSGFETQYF.

This rearrangement joins TRBV3-1 to TRBJ2-1. This CDR3 comprises 14 residues. Germline CDR1 and CDR2: LGHDT and YNNKEL (reference sequence). The CDR3 sequence is CASMGWGSYNEQFF.

The V gene is TRBV11-3, the J gene TRBJ2-5. The CDR3 contains 15 residues. Germline V gene lookup returns CDR1 SGHNT and CDR2 YENEEA. CDR3 loop: CASSLSFGVEETQYF.

The CDR3 spells CSARDNGFLTNYGYTF. This rearrangement joins TRBV20-1 to TRBJ1-2. The germline V gene has CDR1 DFQATT and CDR2 SNEGSKA (reference sequence). This CDR3 has 16 residues.

V usage is TRBV20-1 and J usage is TRBJ2-3. The CDR3 consists of 14 residues. The germline gives CDR1 DFQATT, CDR2 SNEGSKA (reference sequence). This chain's CDR3 is CSARAEYFTDTQYF.

The chain is built from TRBV12-3 or TRBV12-4 and TRBJ2-3; TCRdb calls TRBD2, which cannot be checked without DNA. The CDR3 totals 17 residues. CDR3 sequence reads: CASTFEEGSHGTDTQYF.

This chain connects TRBV7-6 to TRBJ1-2; TCRdb's D call of TRBD1 is untestable without DNA. Germline loops: CDR1 SGHVS, CDR2 FNYEAQ. CDR3 length equals 14 residues. The CDR3 sequence: CASSLGQGNIGYTF. Full variable domain (remainder filled in from reference TRBV7-6 and TRBJ1-2): GAGVSQSPRYKVTKRGQDVALRCDPISGHVSLYWYRQALGQGPEFLTYFNYEAQQDKSGLPNDRFSAERPEGSISTLTIQRTEQRDSAMYRCASSLGQGNIGYTFGSGTRLTVV.

The genes are TRBV5-6 and TRBJ2-1; TCRdb selects TRBD2, and the lack of DNA leaves this call unchecked. This CDR3 region has 16 residues. CDR1 and CDR2 from the germline V gene are SGHDT and YYEEEE. The CDR3 sequence is CASSAPPPGPRNEQFF. Complete variable domain (other parts from reference TRBV5-6 and TRBJ2-1): DAGVTQSPTHLIKTRGQQVTLRCSPKSGHDTVSWYQQALGQGPQFIFQYYEEEERQRGNFPDRFSGHQFPNYSSELNVNALLLGDSALYLCASSAPPPGPRNEQFFGPGTRLTVL.

This chain joins TRBV7-8 and TRBJ2-7; without DNA, the TCRdb call of TRBD1 cannot be checked. Germline V CDR1 and CDR2: SGHVS, FQNEAQ. The CDR3 is made up of 16 amino acids. The CDR3 region is CASSLRGTGAAYEQYF.

The gene calls are TRBV10-2 and TRBJ1-2; there is no DNA to check the TCRdb D call of TRBD1. The CDR3 sequence is 18 residues long. Germline lookup yields CDR1 WSHSY and CDR2 SAAADI. CDR3: CASSPWDEDEAGDYGYTF.

The gene calls are TRBV2 and TRBJ2-5; TCRdb proposes TRBD1, but this gene call is untestable without DNA. Germline CDR1 is SNHLY and CDR2 is FYNNEI. The CDR3 has 15 amino acids. CDR3: CASSDLWQGLATQYF.

This chain connects TRBV10-3 to TRBJ1-5. Germline V gene data show CDR1 as ENHRY and CDR2 as SYGVKD. CDR3 size: 13 residues. The CDR3 spells CAISEAESRAQHF.